The T cell receptor (beta chain) described here comes from a study of blood T cell repertoires in COVID-19. This table comes from immunoSEQ multiplex PCR, and its TCRdb copy is limited to in-frame clones, with some not included. The sample yields roughly 57,000 clones, 87% seen once. This CDR3 contains 17 residues. The V and J ends lost 5 bases and 0 bases, in that order; junction bases with no gene match: 6. The V gene's germline CDR1 is KGHDR and CDR2 SFDVKD. The genes are TRBV24-1 and TRBJ2-3; TRBD2 aligns across 11 bases. Sequenced input: peripheral blood. This TCR was sampled from a woman in her sixties with COVID-19, enrolled during active disease. The CDR3 here is CATSGTGLAESTDTQYF. The CDR3 DNA is TGTGCCACCAGTGGAACGGGACTAGCGGAAAGCACAGATACGCAGTATTTT.